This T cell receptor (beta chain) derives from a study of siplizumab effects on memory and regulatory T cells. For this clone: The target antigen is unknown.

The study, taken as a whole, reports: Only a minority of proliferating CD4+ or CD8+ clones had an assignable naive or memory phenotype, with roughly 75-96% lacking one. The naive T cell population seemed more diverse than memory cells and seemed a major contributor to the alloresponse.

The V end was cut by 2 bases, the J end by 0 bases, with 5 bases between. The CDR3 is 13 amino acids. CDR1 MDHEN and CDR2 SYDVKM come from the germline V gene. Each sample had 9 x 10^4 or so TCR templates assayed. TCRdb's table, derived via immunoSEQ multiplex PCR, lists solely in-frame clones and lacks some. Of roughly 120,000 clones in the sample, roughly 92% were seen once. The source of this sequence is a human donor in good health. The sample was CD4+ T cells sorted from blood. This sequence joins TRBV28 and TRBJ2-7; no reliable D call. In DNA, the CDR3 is TGTGCCAGCAGTTTAAAAAGCTCCTACGAGCAGTACTTC. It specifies CASSLKSSYEQYF.